The 15 T cell receptor beta chains presented below share a single source sample, sequenced in a study of T cell responses to AZD1222 COVID-19 vaccine. Using immunoSEQ multiplex PCR, the repertoire was profiled, and TCRdb retains in-frame clones only, with some absent. Here the sample spans about 140,000 clones, about nine tenths being singletons. The sample consisted of peripheral blood, taken 28 days after the second AZD1222 dose. All receptors come from an adult who received the AZD1222 COVID-19 vaccine.

This chain joins TRBV6-4 and TRBJ2-1; no definite D call. Per germline, CDR1 MRHNA and CDR2 SNTAGT. The CDR3 totals 13 residues. The V gene lost 4 bases and the J gene lost 4 bases, with 8 bases spanning the gap. The CDR3 loop is CASSGKEYNEQFF. CDR3 DNA sequence: TGTGCCAGCAGTGGCAAGGAGTACAATGAGCAGTTCTTC.

The V and J genes are TRBV21-1 and TRBJ1-2. TRBV21-1 represents a pseudogene. The CDR3 covers 14 residues. The chain's CDR3 is CASSKGQPGNGYTF. The CDR3 DNA sequence: TGTGCCAGCAGCAAAGGACAGCCCGGGAATGGCTACACCTTC.

V usage is TRBV7-2 and J usage is TRBJ1-1; the D gene is possibly TRBD1 (6 bases). V shed 4 bases and J shed 0 bases, with 15 bases lying between them. Germline values: CDR1 SGHTA, CDR2 FQGNSA. The CDR3 consists of 16 residues. CDR3 sequence reads: CASSSLTGFMNTEAFF. In nucleotides, the CDR3 is TGTGCCAGCAGCTCGCTGACAGGCTTCATGAACACTGAAGCTTTCTTT.

The rearrangement joins TRBV18 to TRBJ1-2; 10 nucleotides line up with TRBD1. This CDR3 contains 15 residues. Germline assignment: CDR1 KGHSH and CDR2 LQKENI. J lost 9 bases, V lost 8 bases, and 15 bases had no gene match. The CDR3 loop is CASPTTGKDRGSYTF. The CDR3 DNA reads as TGTGCCAGCCCAACCACCGGGAAGGACAGGGGGAGCTACACCTTC.

The V call is TRBV5-1, the J call TRBJ2-1; 9 nucleotides align to TRBD2. Unmatched junction bases numbered 6, after V lost 3 bases and J lost 2 bases. This CDR3 has 16 residues. Germline CDR1 and CDR2: SGHRS and YFSETQ. The DNA for the CDR3 is TGCGCCAGCAGCTCCCTTCTAGCGGGGCCCTACAATGAGCAGTTCTTC. As protein: CASSSLLAGPYNEQFF.

This sequence joins TRBV5-5 and TRBJ1-1; 7 bases map to TRBD1. Trimming took 8 bases from V and 0 from J; bases not matched to a gene: 4. The CDR3 contains 13 residues. Germline lookup yields CDR1 SGHKS and CDR2 YYEKEE (reference sequence). The CDR3 region is CASTTGLNTEAFF. In DNA, the CDR3 is TGTGCCAGTACGACAGGGTTGAACACTGAAGCTTTCTTT. Full variable domain (rest looked up from reference TRBV5-5 and TRBJ1-1): DAGVTQSPTHLIKTRGQQVTLRCSPISGHKSVSWYQQVLGQGPQFIFQYYEKEERGRGNFPDRFSARQFPNYSSELNVNALLLGDSALYLCASTTGLNTEAFFGQGTRLTVV.

V and J are TRBV6-5 and TRBJ1-5, with 10 bases that match TRBD1. Germline CDR1 is MNHEY and CDR2 is SVGAGI. V gave up 6 bases and J gave up 6 bases; unmatched junction bases: 8. The CDR3 covers 15 residues. Written as DNA, the CDR3 is TGTGCCAGCAGCGCGGGACAGGGGTTTGGTCAGCCCCAGCATTTT. The encoded protein is CASSAGQGFGQPQHF.

The rearrangement joins TRBV7-9 to TRBJ1-2, with 9 bases lining up with TRBD1. The CDR3 spans 15 residues. The germline CDR1 and CDR2 sequences are SEHNR and FQNEAQ (reference sequence). V gave up 5 bases and J gave up 1 base; unmatched junction bases: 5. The chain's CDR3 is CASSTGQGNNYGYTF. DNA for the CDR3: TGTGCCAGCAGCACCGGACAGGGGAATAACTATGGCTACACCTTC. Full variable domain (rest looked up from reference TRBV7-9 and TRBJ1-2): DTGVSQNPRHKITKRGQNVTFRCDPISEHNRLYWYRQTLGQGPEFLTYFQNEAQLEKSRLLSDRFSAERPKGSFSTLEIQRTEQGDSAMYLCASSTGQGNNYGYTFGSGTRLTVV.

V usage is TRBV3-1 (or the pseudogene TRBV3-2) and J usage is TRBJ2-7; D ambiguous. CDR3 length: 13 amino acids. Between the trimmed V and J ends, which lost 4 bases and 0 bases, there was a span of 7 bases. The V gene's germline CDR1 is LGHDT and CDR2 YNNKEL (reference sequence). The CDR3 loop is CASSPGVSYEQYF. DNA of the CDR3: TGTGCCAGCAGCCCCGGTGTCTCCTACGAGCAGTACTTC.

The chain recombines TRBV9 with TRBJ2-2; TRBD2 might be the D (6 bases). Germline CDR1 reads SGDLS; CDR2 reads YYNGEE. Trimming removed 0 bases from V and 5 bases from J, with 14 bases in between. This CDR3 is built from 16 residues. CDR3 nucleotide sequence: TGTGCCAGCAGCGTAGATCGGGCGGGGTGGACCGGGGAGCTGTTTTTT. Translating gives CASSVDRAGWTGELFF. The full variable domain, its missing parts supplied by reference TRBV9 and TRBJ2-2, is DSGVTQTPKHLITATGQRVTLRCSPRSGDLSVYWYQQSLDQGLQFLIQYYNGEERAKGNILERFSAQQFPDLHSELNLSSLELGDSALYFCASSVDRAGWTGELFFGEGSRLTVL.

This chain uses TRBV2 with TRBJ2-1; D remains ambiguous. The germline V and J ends were trimmed by 0 bases and 4 bases, with 10 bases remaining between them. Germline V gene sequence: CDR1 SNHLY, CDR2 FYNNEI. CDR3 length: 15 amino acids. DNA of the CDR3: TGTGCCAGCAGTGAAGCGCGGTTGGGATACAATGAGCAGTTCTTC. It codes for CASSEARLGYNEQFF.

The V call is TRBV28, the J call TRBJ1-2, with 7 bases that match TRBD1. The V and J ends lost 7 bases and 2 bases, in that order; junction bases with no gene match: 10. The CDR3 is 15 residues long. Looked up from germline, CDR1 is MDHEN and CDR2 is SYDVKM. CDR3 sequence reads: CASILEAGGNYGYTF. The CDR3 coding sequence is TGTGCCAGCATCCTCGAGGCAGGGGGGAACTATGGCTACACCTTC.

This chain joins TRBV19 and TRBJ1-5; D is unresolved. This CDR3 has 15 residues. Per the germline V gene, CDR1 is LNHDA and CDR2 is SQIVND (reference sequence). V was shortened by 3 bases and J by 7 bases, with 16 bases between the two germline ends. CDR3: CASSISRSRGQPQHF. The CDR3 nucleotides read TGTGCCAGTAGTATTTCAAGGTCTCGAGGCCAGCCCCAGCATTTT.

Points on this clone: The same CDR3 is also encoded by other DNA sequences in this sample. The rearrangement joins TRBV3-1 (or the pseudogene TRBV3-2) to TRBJ2-7; D is uncertain. The germline gives CDR1 LGHDT, CDR2 YNNKEL (reference sequence). The V and J ends lost 0 bases and 4 bases respectively, with 4 bases between them. The CDR3 covers 12 residues. CDR3 nucleotide sequence: TGTGCCAGCAGCCAAGATCGGTACGAGCAGTACTTC. Its protein is CASSQDRYEQYF.

The chain is built from TRBV27 and TRBJ2-1, with TRBD1 matching 11 bases. J lost 4 bases, V lost 6 bases, and 8 bases had no gene match. CDR1 and CDR2 from the germline V gene are MNHEY and SMNVEV (reference sequence). This CDR3 comprises 16 residues. The CDR3 bases are TGTGCCAGCAGCCCACGGGACAGGGGGGAATACAATGAGCAGTTCTTC. Translating gives CASSPRDRGEYNEQFF.